This T cell receptor beta chain is drawn from a study of blood T cells in healthy people across ages. A second PCR, run for roughly 7 to 11 cycles, used a sample-barcoded 5' primer plus a J-beta primer mix. TCRdb re-called the 5' RACE reads with MiXCR, one entry per CDR3 protein. Among under 2 million distinct CDR3 sequences, roughly a third were seen once, and the ten largest hold about 11%. With V trimmed by 5 bases and J by 2 bases, 8 bases remained unmatched. The CDR3 is 15 residues long. Looked up from germline, CDR1 is MNHNY and CDR2 is SVGAGI (reference sequence). Specimen: blood. The clonotype originates from a woman aged 30 to 39 in good health. The genes are TRBV6-6 and TRBJ2-7; TRBD1 agrees at 8 bases. CDR3 coding DNA: TGTGCCAGCAGTCGCTTGGGACAGGAGACCTACGAGCAGTACTTC. Translating gives CASSRLGQETYEQYF.